This note documents a single TCR beta chain sequence. Its cognate antigen is unknown. This entry is derived from a study of T-cell memory formation after mild COVID-19. In the study overall: Largely donor-specific TCR clusters were found. Overall study results and limits: CD4+ contracting clones were mainly CM and EM; CD8+ ones, EMRA. Whereas later expanders leaned CD4+, clones contracting day 15 to 85 showed a balanced CD4/CD8 makeup.

Using its own MiXCR run on the 5' RACE reads, TCRdb lists one record per CDR3 protein. The sample lists a few hundred thousand distinct CDR3 sequences; around 16% were seen once. V was trimmed by 4 bases and J by 5 bases, leaving 13 bases between them. Germline V lookup: CDR1 SGHKS, CDR2 YYEKEE (reference sequence). The CDR3 has 13 residues. The sequenced material came from PBMCs or a T cell subset sorted from them (not recorded which). The V call is TRBV5-5, the J call TRBJ2-7, with a weak D call TRBD1 (6 bases). This sequence was found in a man aged 18 to 29 who had mild COVID-19 (a few samples of this study predate the infection). Cell type and time point are not known. CDR3 coding DNA: TGTGCCAGCAGCAGGACAGTCGGCCACGAGCAGTACGTC. It translates to CASSRTVGHEQYV.